This T cell receptor beta chain was documented in a study of blood T cell repertoires in COVID-19. For the study at large: PBMCs, B-cell-depleted T cells, or T cells provided the cDNA or gDNA that made up the material.

Assay: immunoSEQ multiplex PCR; the TCRdb copy retains only in-frame clones and omits some. This table holds a few hundred thousand clones, almost 90% found once. Participant ages covered roughly 18 to 89 years across 24 US areas. The origin of this receptor is a young man who had been exposed to COVID-19. The sample was PBMCs or T cells enriched from blood (not recorded which).

In DNA, the CDR3 is TGTGCCAGCACCAAAAGCCCAACGGGACTAGCGGGTCCTACGCAGTATTTT. Its translation: CASTKSPTGLAGPTQYF. The chain has TRBV7-9 and TRBJ2-3, with 12 nucleotides matching TRBD2. Unmatched junction bases numbered 16, after V lost 7 bases and J lost 8 bases. This CDR3 comprises 17 residues. The germline CDR1 and CDR2 sequences are SEHNR and FQNEAQ (reference sequence).